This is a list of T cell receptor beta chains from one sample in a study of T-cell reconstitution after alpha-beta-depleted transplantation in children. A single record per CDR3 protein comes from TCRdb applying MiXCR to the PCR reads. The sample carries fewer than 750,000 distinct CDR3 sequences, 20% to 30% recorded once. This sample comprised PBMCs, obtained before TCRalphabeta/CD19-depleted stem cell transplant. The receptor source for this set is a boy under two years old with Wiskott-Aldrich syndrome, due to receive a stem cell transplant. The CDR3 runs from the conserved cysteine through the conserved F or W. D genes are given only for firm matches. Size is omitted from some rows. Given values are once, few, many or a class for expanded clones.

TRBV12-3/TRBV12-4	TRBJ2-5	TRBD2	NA	CASSLSGRAGETQYF	TGTGCCAGCAGTTTAAGCGGGAGGGCCGGGGAGACCCAGTACTTC
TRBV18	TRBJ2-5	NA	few	CASSTKAGVVGETQYF	TGTGCCAGCTCAACGAAAGCGGGTGTCGTTGGGGAGACCCAGTACTTC
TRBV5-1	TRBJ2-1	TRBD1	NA	CASSETGASYNEQFF	TGCGCCAGCAGTGAAACAGGGGCATCCTACAATGAGCAGTTCTTC
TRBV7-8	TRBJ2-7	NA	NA	CASSLAQKSYEQYF	TGTGCCAGCAGCTTAGCCCAGAAATCCTACGAGCAGTACTTC
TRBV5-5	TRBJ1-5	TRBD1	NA	CASSFGTGNQPQHF	TGTGCCAGCAGCTTTGGGACAGGGAATCAGCCCCAGCATTTT
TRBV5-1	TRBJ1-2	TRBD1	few	CASSPTGQGAGYTF	TGCGCCAGCAGCCCAACGGGACAGGGGGCCGGCTACACCTTC
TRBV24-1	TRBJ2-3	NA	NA	CATSDHGTKGTDTQYF	TGTGCCACCAGTGATCATGGGACAAAGGGGACAGATACGCAGTATTTT
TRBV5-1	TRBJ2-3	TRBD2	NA	CASRASGRTDTQYF	TGCGCCAGCAGGGCTAGCGGACGCACAGATACGCAGTATTTT
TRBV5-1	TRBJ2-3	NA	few	CASSVDTSFTQYF	TGCGCCAGCAGTGTTGACACTAGCTTTACGCAGTATTTT
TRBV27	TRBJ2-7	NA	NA	CASSLSRGEQYF	TGTGCCAGCAGTTTATCGAGGGGCGAGCAGTACTTC
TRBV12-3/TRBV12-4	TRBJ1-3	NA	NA	CASSLVTAGNTIYF	TGTGCCAGCAGTTTAGTTACAGCTGGAAACACCATATATTTT
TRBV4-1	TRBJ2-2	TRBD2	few	CASSQFPTSAGELFF	TGCGCCAGCAGCCAATTCCCCACTAGCGCCGGGGAGCTGTTTTTT
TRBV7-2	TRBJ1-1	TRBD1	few	CASSLDRARIYTEAFF	TGTGCCAGCAGCTTGGACAGGGCACGAATCTACACTGAAGCTTTCTTT
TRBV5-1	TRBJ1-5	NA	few	CASSRGISQPQHF	TGCGCCAGCAGTCGGGGTATTAGTCAGCCCCAGCATTTT
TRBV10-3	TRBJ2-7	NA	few	CAISDRYEQYF	TGTGCCATCAGTGACCGCTACGAGCAGTACTTC
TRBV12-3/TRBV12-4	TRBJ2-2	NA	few	CASSLGARQTGELFF	TGTGCCAGCAGTTTGGGGGCTAGACAGACCGGGGAGCTGTTTTTT
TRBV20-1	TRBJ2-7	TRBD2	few	CSASGLAGIYEQYF	TGCAGTGCTAGTGGACTAGCGGGGATCTACGAGCAGTACTTC
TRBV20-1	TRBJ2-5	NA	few	CSAGAGAEVGQTQYF	TGCAGTGCGGGAGCCGGGGCCGAAGTAGGGCAGACCCAGTACTTC
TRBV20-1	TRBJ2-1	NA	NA	CSAPERLSSYNEQFF	TGCAGTGCCCCGGAGCGGTTAAGCTCCTACAATGAGCAGTTCTTC
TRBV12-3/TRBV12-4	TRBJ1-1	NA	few	CASKEGSEAFF	TGTGCCAGCAAGGAAGGGTCTGAAGCTTTCTTT
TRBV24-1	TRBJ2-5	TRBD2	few	CATSDEREGQGTQYF	TGTGCCACCAGTGATGAGCGGGAGGGCCAGGGGACCCAGTACTTC
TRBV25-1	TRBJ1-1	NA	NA	CASSQAPGGGEAFF	TGTGCCAGCAGTCAAGCCCCAGGTGGCGGTGAAGCTTTCTTT
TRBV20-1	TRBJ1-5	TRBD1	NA	CCASPLNDRGNQPQHF	TGCTGTGCTAGTCCCCTTAATGACAGGGGCAATCAGCCCCAGCATTTT
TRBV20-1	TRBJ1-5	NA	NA	CSARPTVSNQPQHF	TGCAGTGCTAGACCGACAGTTTCCAATCAGCCCCAGCATTTT
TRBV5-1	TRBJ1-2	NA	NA	CASMEDEFDGYTF	TGCGCCAGCATGGAGGATGAGTTCGATGGCTACACCTTC
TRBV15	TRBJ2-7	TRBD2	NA	CATSRERGTYEQYF	TGTGCCACCAGCAGAGAGCGGGGGACCTACGAGCAGTACTTC
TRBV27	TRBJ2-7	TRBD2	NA	CASKSTSLVGEQYF	TGTGCCAGCAAATCGACTAGCTTGGTCGGCGAGCAGTACTTC
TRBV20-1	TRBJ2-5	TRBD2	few	CSAYRLAGETQYF	TGCAGTGCTTACAGACTAGCGGGAGAGACCCAGTACTTC
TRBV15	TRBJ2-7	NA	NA	CATSRDLSRGSLAGDEQYF	TGTGCCACCAGCAGAGACCTATCTCGTGGGTCCCTAGCAGGAGACGAGCAGTACTTC
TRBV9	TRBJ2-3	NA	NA	CASSADRGGDTQYF	TGTGCCAGCAGCGCCGACAGGGGAGGGGATACGCAGTATTTT
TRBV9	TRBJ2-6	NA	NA	CASSFGLLANVLTF	TGTGCCAGCAGCTTTGGGCTTTTAGCCAACGTCCTGACTTTC
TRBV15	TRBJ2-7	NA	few	CATSRAVQGSDEQYF	TGTGCCACCAGCAGAGCCGTGCAGGGTTCGGACGAGCAGTACTTC
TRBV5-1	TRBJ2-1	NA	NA	CASSLGSDSYEQFF	TGCGCCAGCAGCTTGGGGTCCGACAGCTATGAGCAGTTCTTC
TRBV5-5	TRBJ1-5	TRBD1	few	CASSRDSYSNQPQHF	TGTGCCAGCAGCAGGGACAGCTATAGCAATCAGCCCCAGCATTTT
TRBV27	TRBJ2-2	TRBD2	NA	CASSGFRGRSPTGELFF	TGTGCCAGCAGTGGATTCCGCGGGAGGTCTCCTACCGGGGAGCTGTTTTTT
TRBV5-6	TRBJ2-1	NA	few	CASSLIRLLSYNEQFF	TGTGCCAGCAGCTTGATACGACTATTGTCCTACAATGAGCAGTTCTTC
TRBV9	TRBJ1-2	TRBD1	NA	CASSPPTGGMRGYTF	TGTGCCAGCAGCCCCCCGACAGGGGGCATGCGGGGCTACACCTTC
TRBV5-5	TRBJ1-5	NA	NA	CASSRDVSNQPQHF	TGTGCCAGCAGTCGGGACGTGAGCAATCAGCCCCAGCATTTT
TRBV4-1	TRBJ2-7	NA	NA	CASSQEGRNSYEQYF	TGCGCCAGCAGCCAAGAGGGCCGTAACTCCTACGAGCAGTACTTC
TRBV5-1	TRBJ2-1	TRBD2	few	CASSRGTSGSGEVGEQFF	TGCGCCAGCAGCCGAGGGACTAGCGGGAGCGGGGAGGTGGGTGAGCAGTTCTTC
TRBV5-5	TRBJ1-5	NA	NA	CASSFDRANQPQHF	TGTGCCAGCAGCTTTGACCGGGCTAATCAGCCCCAGCATTTT
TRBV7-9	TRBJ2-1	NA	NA	CASSLRGRYNEQFF	TGTGCCAGCAGCTTAAGAGGGCGTTACAATGAGCAGTTCTTC
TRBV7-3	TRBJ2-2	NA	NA	CASSPWGTGELFF	TGTGCCAGCAGCCCATGGGGCACCGGGGAGCTGTTTTTT
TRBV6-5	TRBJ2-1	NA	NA	CASSYTGTSNEQFF	TGTGCCAGCAGTTACACAGGGACCAGCAATGAGCAGTTCTTC
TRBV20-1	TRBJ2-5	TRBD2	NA	CSARDPLAGVGETQYF	TGCAGTGCTAGAGATCCCCTAGCGGGAGTCGGAGAGACCCAGTACTTC
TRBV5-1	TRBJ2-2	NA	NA	CASSSGLTGELFF	TGCGCCAGCAGCTCAGGCCTCACCGGGGAGCTGTTTTTT
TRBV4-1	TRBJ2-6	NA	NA	CASSQDSGQGRGYGANVLTF	TGCGCCAGCAGCCAAGATTCCGGGCAGGGTCGTGGTTATGGGGCCAACGTCCTGACTTTC
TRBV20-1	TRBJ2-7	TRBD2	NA	CSARRPAGADEQYF	TGCAGTGCCCGCCGGCCAGCGGGAGCAGACGAGCAGTACTTC
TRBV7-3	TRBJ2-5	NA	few	CASSPMGPAETQYF	TGTGCCAGCAGCCCTATGGGACCGGCCGAGACCCAGTACTTC
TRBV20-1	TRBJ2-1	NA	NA	CSVGGHYNEQFF	TGCAGTGTTGGCGGGCATTACAATGAGCAGTTCTTC
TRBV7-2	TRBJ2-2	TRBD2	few	CASSSREGRTGELFF	TGTGCCAGCAGCTCCCGGGAGGGCCGTACCGGGGAGCTGTTTTTT
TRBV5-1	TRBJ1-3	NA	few	CASSLGAGTTIYF	TGCGCCAGCAGCTTGGGGGCCGGAACCACCATATATTTT
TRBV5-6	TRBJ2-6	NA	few	CASSPGVTGANVLTF	TGTGCCAGCAGCCCAGGGGTTACTGGGGCCAACGTCCTGACTTTC